These 25 T cell receptor beta chains share one sample of origin, sequenced in a study of cytomegalovirus exposure and HLA in healthy donors. PCR primers comprised 60 Vbeta and 13 Jbeta primers. The method was immunoSEQ multiplex PCR; TCRdb's version includes in-frame clones alone and lacks a portion of them. The sample lists more than 85,000 clones, 15% occurring once. Sequencing was performed on PBMCs. These receptors all stem from a female donor in good health and CMV-seronegative.

This clone was picked up a small number of times. The genes are TRBV2 and TRBJ1-1, with 9 positions matching TRBD1. V lost 8 bases and J lost 4; bases outside the gene matches: 5. The germline gives CDR1 SNHLY, CDR2 FYNNEI. The CDR3 sequence is 13 residues long. CDR3 protein: CASGDREGTEAFF. In nucleotides, the CDR3 is TGTGCCAGCGGGGACAGGGAGGGCACTGAAGCTTTCTTT.

The rearrangement links TRBV12-5 to TRBJ2-7; 9 bases fit TRBD1. This CDR3 region has 15 residues. V dropped 3 bases and J dropped 4; count of bases not matched to a gene: 7. Germline assignment: CDR1 LGHNT and CDR2 FRNRAP. The chain's CDR3 is CASGFKGTGNYEQYF. CDR3 coding DNA: TGTGCTAGTGGTTTCAAAGGGACAGGGAATTACGAGCAGTACTTC.

The J gene is TRBJ2-6, the V gene TRBV6-6; D might be TRBD1 (6 bases). The V end lost 6 bases, the J end lost 3 bases, and 9 bases lay between the germline ends. This CDR3 is built from 14 residues. Germline-derived CDR1 and CDR2 are MNHNY and SVGAGI (reference sequence). This CDR3 reads CASSPRGGANVLTF. The CDR3 bases are TGTGCCAGCAGCCCCAGGGGTGGGGCCAACGTCCTGACTTTC.

The sample holds a few counts of this clone. The chain links TRBV4-1 to TRBJ2-1; 12 bases map to TRBD2. The CDR3 has 15 residues. Losses at the gene ends were 1 base for V and 9 bases for J; bases not matched to a gene: 4. Germline V lookup: CDR1 MGHRA, CDR2 YSYEKL. The CDR3 nucleotides read TGCGCCAGCAGCCAAGGTCTAGCGGGAGGGGCTGAGCAGTTCTTC. Protein product: CASSQGLAGGAEQFF.

This clone turned up a few times. This rearrangement joins TRBV30 to TRBJ1-5, with D maybe TRBD1 (5 bases). Germline V CDR1 and CDR2: GTSNPN, SVGIG (reference sequence). The CDR3 loop spans 13 amino acids. Between the trimmed V and J ends, which lost 1 base and 10 bases, there was a span of 14 bases. The CDR3 DNA follows: TGTGCCTGGAGTGAGGGGCAGGGCCCACCCCAGCATTTT. Its protein is CAWSEGQGPPQHF.

Only a few counts were recorded for this clone. The J gene is TRBJ1-2, the V gene TRBV7-8; D remains unclear. Germline V lookup: CDR1 SGHVS, CDR2 FQNEAQ. V was shortened by 3 bases and J by 8 bases, with 7 bases between the two germline ends. This CDR3 is 11 amino acids long. CDR3 in amino acids: CASSFEGGYTF. The CDR3 DNA reads as TGTGCCAGCAGCTTTGAGGGAGGCTACACCTTC.

This sequence joins TRBV7-2 and TRBJ2-5; no definite D call. Germline V CDR1 and CDR2: SGHTA, FQGNSA. The CDR3 loop spans 15 amino acids. V was trimmed by 1 base and J by 0 bases, leaving 9 bases between them. The CDR3 loop is CASSLGLRYQETQYF. For the CDR3, the DNA is TGTGCCAGCAGCTTAGGGCTGAGGTACCAAGAGACCCAGTACTTC.

The rearrangement joins TRBV19 to TRBJ2-6; 13 bases are a match to TRBD2. CDR3 length equals 20 residues. Germline loops: CDR1 LNHDA, CDR2 SQIVND (reference sequence). V shed 1 base, J shed 3 bases, and the junction held 9 bases outside the gene matches. The CDR3 coding sequence is TGTGCCAGTAGTATAGTCGGGACTAGCGGGGCGGTGAGTGGGGCCAACGTCCTGACTTTC. Amino acids: CASSIVGTSGAVSGANVLTF.

CDR3 loop: CASRPRASYEQYF. For the CDR3, the DNA is TGTGCCAGCAGGCCCAGGGCCTCCTACGAGCAGTACTTC. The rearrangement uses TRBV6-5 and TRBJ2-7, with D perhaps TRBD1 (5 bases). This CDR3 has 13 amino acids. Trimming left V 6 bases short and J 0 bases short, with 9 bases between. Germline values: CDR1 MNHEY, CDR2 SVGAGI.

This clone has more than one count but fewer than ten. The chain couples TRBV4-3 to TRBJ2-5, with D possibly matching TRBD1 (6 bases). Germline V lookup: CDR1 LGHNA, CDR2 YSLEER. This CDR3 is 15 amino acids long. V shed 3 bases and J shed 5 bases, with 16 bases lying between them. CDR3 loop: CASSHNQGDRETQYF. For the CDR3, the DNA is TGCGCCAGCAGCCATAACCAGGGTGACAGGGAGACCCAGTACTTC.

The CDR3 loop is CASSREKRSYEQYF. The DNA for the CDR3 is TGTGCCAGCAGCAGGGAAAAAAGGAGCTACGAGCAGTACTTC. The chain couples TRBV6-5 to TRBJ2-7, with D tentatively TRBD1 (5 bases). Germline CDR1 reads MNHEY; CDR2 reads SVGAGI. The CDR3 consists of 14 residues. V lost 6 bases to trimming and J lost 3 bases, with 15 bases between them.

J is TRBJ2-4 and V is TRBV5-1, with 10 bases lining up with TRBD1. Losses at the gene ends were 4 bases for V and 3 bases for J; bases not matched to a gene: 4. Germline CDR1 SGHRS, CDR2 YFSETQ. This CDR3 comprises 15 residues. The CDR3 sequence: CASSGGQGSKNIQYF. The CDR3 DNA is TGCGCCAGCAGCGGGGGACAGGGGAGCAAAAACATTCAGTACTTC. The whole variable domain, filled in from reference TRBV5-1 and TRBJ2-4, reads KAGVTQTPRYLIKTRGQQVTLSCSPISGHRSVSWYQQTPGQGLQFLFEYFSETQRNKGNFPGRFSGRQFSNSRSEMNVSTLELGDSALYLCASSGGQGSKNIQYFGAGTRLSVL.

This clone was counted a few times. This chain links TRBV28 with TRBJ1-2; maybe TRBD1 (6 bases). The CDR3 extends over 14 amino acids. Trimming shortened V by 5 bases and J by 2 bases, and 12 bases separated the two germline ends. In germline, CDR1 is MDHEN, CDR2 SYDVKM. CDR3 nucleotide sequence: TGTGCCAGCAGTGACAGGACAGACAACTATGGCTACACCTTC. As protein: CASSDRTDNYGYTF.

This clone was recorded a few times. The V and J genes are TRBV28 and TRBJ1-5, with 9 bases lining up with TRBD1. The CDR3 totals 17 residues. Germline CDR1 MDHEN, CDR2 SYDVKM. Trimming removed 5 bases from V and 2 bases from J; junction bases left unmatched: 10. The CDR3 nucleotides read TGTGCCAGCAGTCCTTGGACAGGGGATAAAGGCAATCAGCCCCAGCATTTT. It encodes CASSPWTGDKGNQPQHF.

The chain uses TRBV30 and TRBJ1-4; 7 nucleotides agree with TRBD1. V was clipped by 2 bases and J by 7 bases; unmatched bases: 7. The V gene's germline CDR1 is GTSNPN and CDR2 SVGIG (reference sequence). The CDR3 has 14 residues. DNA of the CDR3: TGTGCCTGGAGTCCCGGGACAGCCTTTGAAAAACTGTTTTTT. Residues: CAWSPGTAFEKLFF.

In nucleotides, the CDR3 is TGTGCCAGCAGCTTTGAACCACTAGCGGGGGGGATTACAGATACGCAGTATTTT. It codes for CASSFEPLAGGITDTQYF. This chain uses TRBV7-2 with TRBJ2-3; 13 nucleotides match TRBD2. The CDR3 runs 18 residues. Germline CDR1 and CDR2: SGHTA and FQGNSA. The junction had 9 bases not matched to a gene; V was cut back by 3 bases and J by 3 bases.

The chain couples TRBV11-2 to TRBJ1-3; D perhaps matches TRBD1 (6 bases). The V and J ends lost 5 bases and 4 bases respectively, with 15 bases between them. The germline V gene encodes CDR1 SGHAT and CDR2 FQNNGV. The CDR3 is 15 amino acids. The CDR3 region has the DNA TGTGCCAGCAGCCGTAACAGGGATATCGGAAACACCATATATTTT. This codes for CASSRNRDIGNTIYF.

The chain carries TRBV11-2 and TRBJ2-2; tentative D call: TRBD1 (5 bases). V lost 2 bases, J lost 5 bases, and 12 bases lay in between. The CDR3 is 15 residues long. Germline lookup yields CDR1 SGHAT and CDR2 FQNNGV. The CDR3 protein is CASSLQGMRTGELFF. The CDR3 DNA reads as TGTGCCAGCAGCTTACAGGGAATGAGGACCGGGGAGCTGTTTTTT.

This clone was observed a handful of times. This chain uses TRBV18 with TRBJ1-2, with D maybe TRBD1 (6 bases). Trimming left V 3 bases short and J 0 bases short, with 8 bases between. The germline CDR1 and CDR2 sequences are KGHSH and LQKENI. CDR3 length equals 14 residues. The CDR3 spells CASSPDRSNYGYTF. Here the CDR3 DNA reads TGTGCCAGCTCACCGGACAGATCTAACTATGGCTACACCTTC. Based on the CDR3 plus reference TRBV18 and TRBJ1-2, the full variable domain is NAGVMQNPRHLVRRRGQEARLRCSPMKGHSHVYWYRQLPEEGLKFMVYLQKENIIDESGMPKERFSAEFPKEGPSILRIQQVVRGDSAAYFCASSPDRSNYGYTFGSGTRLTVV.

The chain couples TRBV10-3 to TRBJ1-5, with no clear D. This CDR3 comprises 13 residues. From germline, CDR1 is ENHRY and CDR2 SYGVKD. With 1 base removed from V and 4 bases from J, the gap between germline ends came to 5 bases. The CDR3 coding sequence is TGTGCCATCAGTGAGTACGGGAATCAGCCCCAGCATTTT. Amino acid sequence: CAISEYGNQPQHF.

CDR3 sequence: CASSFRGAYEQYF. Here the CDR3 DNA reads TGTGCCAGCAGCTTCAGGGGGGCCTACGAGCAGTACTTC. The V gene is TRBV5-8, the J gene TRBJ2-7; weak D call: TRBD1 (7 bases). This CDR3 comprises 13 residues. Trimming cost V 2 bases and J 2 bases, with 8 bases left between them. CDR1 is SGHTS, CDR2 YDEGEE, per germline.

V usage is TRBV15 and J usage is TRBJ1-1; tentative D call: TRBD1 (5 bases). In germline, CDR1 is LNHNV, CDR2 YYDKDF (reference sequence). The CDR3 sequence is 14 residues long. The V and J ends lost 0 bases and 11 bases respectively, with 16 bases between them. CDR3 sequence: CATSRDLTAGHAFF. In nucleotides, the CDR3 is TGTGCCACCAGCAGAGATCTAACGGCAGGGCACGCTTTCTTT.

This clone has a handful of counts. The chain couples TRBV4-3 to TRBJ1-2, with D unresolved. This CDR3 comprises 13 residues. Germline CDR1 and CDR2: LGHNA and YSLEER. V gave up 0 bases and J gave up 6 bases, with 8 bases separating them. In DNA, the CDR3 is TGCGCCAGCAGCCAAGAGTTCGGGAATGGCTACACCTTC. Translated: CASSQEFGNGYTF.

The chain joins TRBV9 to TRBJ2-2; no reliable D call. Between the trimmed V and J ends, which lost 3 bases and 6 bases, there was a span of 15 bases. Germline loops: CDR1 SGDLS, CDR2 YYNGEE. The CDR3 loop spans 15 amino acids. The CDR3 nucleotides read TGTGCCAGCAGCGGGCACCCTAACAGTGCCGGGGAGCTGTTTTTT. This codes for CASSGHPNSAGELFF.

As DNA, the CDR3 is TGTGCCAGCAGCGTAGCTGACAGGCGCAAAGAGACCCAGTACTTC. Translation: CASSVADRRKETQYF. This sequence joins TRBV9 and TRBJ2-5, with D maybe TRBD1 (6 bases). This CDR3 is 15 amino acids long. Germline V gene data show CDR1 as SGDLS and CDR2 as YYNGEE. The V and J ends lost 0 bases and 3 bases respectively, with 12 bases between them.